These T cell receptor beta chains were read from a single sample in a study of Ad26.COV2.S vaccination and SARS-CoV-2 variants. TCRdb keeps only in-frame clones here, not all; method: immunoSEQ multiplex PCR. This repertoire shows around 340,000 clones, about 89% found once; its top ten account for 5%. Specimen: peripheral blood, collected in a trial of Ad26.COV2.S vaccine versus placebo. The source is a person between 18 and 60 years old who received the Ad26.COV2.S COVID-19 vaccine or a placebo. CDR3s include the opening cysteine and the closing phenylalanine or tryptophan. A D gene is named only where the DNA matches it firmly. Clone size is not always given. Where it is, it says once, few, many or a class for expanded clones.

j_call	d_call	cdr3_length	v_call	clone_size	cdr3_aa	cdr3_nt
TRBJ1-2	TRBD1	15	TRBV7-9	.	CASSITGAINYGYTF	TGTGCCAGCAGTATAACAGGGGCGATTAACTATGGCTACACCTTC
TRBJ2-2	TRBD1	17	TRBV7-9	.	CASSLSVRTGNTGELFF	TGTGCCAGCAGCTTATCTGTTCGGACAGGGAACACCGGGGAGCTGTTTTTT
TRBJ2-2	TRBD1	13	TRBV10-2	.	CASSWDSPGELFF	TGCGCCAGCAGCTGGGACAGCCCCGGGGAGCTGTTTTTT
TRBJ2-2	TRBD2	16	TRBV13	once	CASSPRGGLRTGELFF	TGTGCCAGCAGCCCCCGGGGAGGGCTGAGAACCGGGGAGCTGTTTTTT
TRBJ2-3	.	13	TRBV7-6	once	CASSLTGTKTQYF	TGTGCCAGCAGTTTGACCGGGACAAAGACGCAGTATTTT
TRBJ1-2	TRBD1	14	TRBV29-1	.	CSVRTGTGVYGYTF	TGCAGCGTCCGAACCGGGACAGGCGTCTATGGCTACACCTTC
TRBJ1-6	TRBD1	14	TRBV5-4	.	CASSLGQGDSPLHF	TGTGCCAGCAGCTTGGGGCAGGGGGATTCACCCCTCCACTTT
TRBJ2-3	TRBD2	16	TRBV7-2	few	CASSLVGTSGTDTQYF	TGTGCCAGCAGCTTAGTAGGGACTAGCGGCACAGATACGCAGTATTTT
TRBJ1-3	.	16	TRBV15	.	CATRKQGSHTGNTIYF	TGTGCCACAAGGAAGCAGGGGTCGCATACCGGAAACACCATATATTTT
TRBJ1-1	.	16	TRBV5-1	.	CASSLAFQGPDTEAFF	TGCGCCAGCAGCTTGGCCTTCCAGGGCCCTGACACTGAAGCTTTCTTT
TRBJ1-5	.	16	TRBV6-6	.	CASSYSRRNSNQPQHF	TGTGCCAGCAGTTACTCGAGGAGAAATAGCAATCAGCCCCAGCATTTT
TRBJ2-3	.	13	TRBV12-3/TRBV12-4	.	CASSPSTEDTQYF	TGTGCCAGCAGTCCCTCGACAGAAGATACGCAGTATTTT
TRBJ2-2	.	14	TRBV19	.	CASRQKTNTGELFF	TGTGCCAGTCGACAGAAAACCAACACCGGGGAGCTGTTTTTT
TRBJ2-7	.	15	TRBV28	.	CASSLVGSPSYEQYF	TGTGCCAGCAGTTTAGTCGGCAGCCCCTCCTACGAGCAGTACTTC
TRBJ2-1	.	12	TRBV7-2	.	CASSQLYNEQFF	TGTGCCAGCAGCCAACTCTACAATGAGCAGTTCTTC
TRBJ2-7	TRBD1	13	TRBV2	few	CASRGQGVYEQYF	TGTGCCAGCAGGGGACAGGGGGTCTACGAGCAGTACTTC
TRBJ2-5	.	16	TRBV3-1/TRBV3-2	.	CASSHRIAPLQETQYF	TGTGCCAGCAGCCATCGGATAGCCCCCCTCCAAGAGACCCAGTACTTC
TRBJ1-4	.	13	TRBV6-5	.	CASSRTANEKLFF	TGTGCCAGCAGCCGGACAGCTAATGAAAAACTGTTTTTT
TRBJ2-3	TRBD1	16	TRBV4-1	.	CASSQEGTGLPDTQYF	TGCGCCAGCAGCCAAGAAGGGACAGGGCTTCCAGATACGCAGTATTTT
TRBJ1-3	.	15	TRBV19	.	CASSIGTAPGNTIYF	TGTGCCAGTAGTATAGGGACAGCCCCGGGAAACACCATATATTTT
TRBJ2-1	TRBD2	15	TRBV2	.	CASSEDHGLADEQFF	TGTGCCAGCAGTGAAGACCACGGACTAGCAGATGAGCAGTTCTTC
TRBJ2-7	.	12	TRBV7-6	many	CASSADRYEQYF	TGTGCCAGCAGTGCGGACAGATACGAGCAGTACTTC
TRBJ2-7	TRBD2	14	TRBV20-1	.	CSASKREASYEQYF	TGCAGTGCTAGTAAGCGGGAGGCCTCCTACGAGCAGTACTTC
TRBJ2-2	.	16	TRBV7-8	.	CASSVRTDLLAGELFF	TGTGCCAGCAGCGTCAGGACGGATCTTCTGGCTGGGGAGCTGTTTTTT
TRBJ2-7	TRBD1	15	TRBV7-8	.	CASRPQGSRGYEQYF	TGTGCCAGCAGGCCACAGGGGTCCCGTGGATACGAGCAGTACTTC
TRBJ2-1	TRBD1	16	TRBV5-8	once	CASSLAGTGGPNEQFF	TGTGCCAGCAGCTTGGCCGGGACAGGGGGCCCCAATGAGCAGTTCTTC
TRBJ1-2	.	13	TRBV19	.	CASSSGVNYGYTF	TGTGCCAGTAGTTCCGGGGTTAACTATGGCTACACCTTC
TRBJ2-1	.	13	TRBV10-3	.	CATDNSGYNEQFF	TGTGCCACCGATAATTCGGGTTACAATGAGCAGTTCTTC
TRBJ1-4	.	14	TRBV5-1	.	CASSPGVSKEKLFF	TGCGCCAGCAGTCCAGGGGTTTCGAAAGAAAAACTGTTTTTT
TRBJ1-1	.	13	TRBV9	.	CASSNGGNTEAFF	TGTGCCAGCAGCAACGGCGGGAACACTGAAGCTTTCTTT
TRBJ1-1	.	15	TRBV2	once	CASRHESTKNTEAFF	TGTGCCAGCAGGCATGAGAGTACAAAGAACACTGAAGCTTTCTTT
TRBJ2-6	.	17	TRBV5-1	.	CASSLVAQSSGANVLTF	TGCGCCAGCAGCTTGGTTGCACAGAGCTCTGGGGCCAACGTCCTGACTTTC
TRBJ2-5	.	14	TRBV28	.	CASSFGGGQETQYF	TGTGCCAGCAGTTTTGGTGGAGGACAAGAGACCCAGTACTTC
TRBJ1-4	.	12	TRBV27	.	CASGGLNEKLFF	TGTGCCAGCGGAGGGCTTAATGAAAAACTGTTTTTT
TRBJ2-1	.	13	TRBV11-2	.	CASSLGASDEQFF	TGTGCCAGCAGCTTAGGGGCTAGCGATGAGCAGTTCTTC
TRBJ2-5	TRBD2	17	TRBV18	.	CASSPLTSGRAGETQYF	TGTGCCAGCTCACCTCTGACTAGCGGGAGGGCAGGAGAGACCCAGTACTTC
TRBJ2-2	TRBD2	16	TRBV9	.	CASSVASGGAAGELFF	TGTGCCAGCAGCGTAGCTAGCGGGGGAGCAGCCGGGGAGCTGTTTTTT
TRBJ2-1	TRBD2	18	TRBV7-9	.	CASSPRLRRGSSYNEQFF	TGTGCCAGCAGCCCTCGACTCCGGCGGGGGAGCTCCTACAATGAGCAGTTCTTC
TRBJ2-7	.	15	TRBV28	.	CASSSRAIVSYEQYF	TGTGCCAGCAGTTCCCGGGCCATAGTCTCCTACGAGCAGTACTTC
TRBJ2-2	TRBD1	17	TRBV7-8	.	CASSDPGTEMNTGELFF	TGTGCCAGCAGCGACCCCGGGACAGAGATGAACACCGGGGAGCTGTTTTTT
TRBJ2-7	.	15	TRBV11-2	many	CASSLGLTELYEQYF	TGTGCCAGCAGCTTAGGACTCACCGAACTCTACGAGCAGTACTTC
TRBJ2-7	TRBD1	14	TRBV30	.	CAWSGGQGTYEQYF	TGTGCCTGGAGCGGGGGACAGGGGACGTACGAGCAGTACTTC
TRBJ1-5	TRBD1	14	TRBV27	.	CASSPGQGPRPQHF	TGTGCCAGCAGTCCAGGACAGGGGCCGCGGCCCCAGCATTTT
TRBJ2-1	TRBD2	16	TRBV28	.	CASSLGLAGLHNEQFF	TGTGCCAGCAGTCTAGGACTAGCGGGACTCCACAATGAGCAGTTCTTC
TRBJ1-1	.	13	TRBV12-3/TRBV12-4	.	CASSVSGITEAFF	TGTGCCAGCAGCGTGTCGGGGATCACTGAAGCTTTCTTT
TRBJ1-2	.	14	TRBV5-1	.	CASSSGHSNYGYTF	TGCGCCAGCAGCTCGGGACACTCTAACTATGGCTACACCTTC
TRBJ2-2	.	12	TRBV19	.	CAIKQLGGELFF	TGTGCCATCAAACAACTTGGCGGGGAGCTGTTTTTT
TRBJ1-1	.	13	TRBV28	.	CASSTGYNTEAFF	TGTGCCAGCAGCACAGGGTACAACACTGAAGCTTTCTTT
TRBJ2-5	.	14	TRBV27	once	CASSPRTLKETQYF	TGTGCCAGCAGTCCTAGGACGTTGAAAGAGACCCAGTACTTC
TRBJ2-1	.	12	TRBV6-2/TRBV6-3	.	CASSYRLGEDFF	TGTGCCAGCAGTTACCGCTTGGGGGAAGACTTCTTC
TRBJ2-7	.	15	TRBV19	few	CASSMGQQKTYEQYF	TGTGCCAGTAGTATGGGGCAGCAGAAAACCTACGAGCAGTACTTC
TRBJ2-2	TRBD2	16	TRBV7-8	.	CASSPSGALNTGELFF	TGTGCCAGCAGCCCGAGCGGGGCCCTAAACACCGGGGAGCTGTTTTTT
TRBJ2-4	.	14	TRBV28	.	CASSTRLAKNIQYF	TGTGCCAGCAGCACCAGACTAGCCAAAAACATTCAGTACTTC
TRBJ1-2	.	15	TRBV4-1	.	CASSPQRGGDYGYTF	TGCGCCAGCAGCCCCCAAAGAGGTGGTGACTATGGCTACACCTTC
TRBJ2-3	TRBD2	16	TRBV4-2	.	CASSQGLAENTDTQYF	TGTGCCAGCAGCCAAGGACTAGCGGAGAACACAGATACGCAGTATTTT
TRBJ2-1	.	15	TRBV3-1/TRBV3-2	.	CASSQGRQRVGGQFF	TGTGCCAGCAGCCAAGGTCGCCAGCGGGTAGGAGGGCAGTTCTTC
TRBJ2-3	TRBD2	18	TRBV18	.	CASSPLRRASGREDTQYF	TGTGCCAGCTCACCCTTGCGGCGTGCTAGCGGGAGGGAAGATACGCAGTATTTT
TRBJ2-7	.	16	TRBV4-1	.	CASSQDLRQSSYEQYF	TGCGCCAGCAGCCAAGATTTGAGACAGAGCTCCTACGAGCAGTACTTC
TRBJ2-7	.	14	TRBV5-4	.	CASSFGTGSHEQYF	TGTGCCAGCAGCTTCGGGACCGGCAGCCACGAGCAGTACTTC